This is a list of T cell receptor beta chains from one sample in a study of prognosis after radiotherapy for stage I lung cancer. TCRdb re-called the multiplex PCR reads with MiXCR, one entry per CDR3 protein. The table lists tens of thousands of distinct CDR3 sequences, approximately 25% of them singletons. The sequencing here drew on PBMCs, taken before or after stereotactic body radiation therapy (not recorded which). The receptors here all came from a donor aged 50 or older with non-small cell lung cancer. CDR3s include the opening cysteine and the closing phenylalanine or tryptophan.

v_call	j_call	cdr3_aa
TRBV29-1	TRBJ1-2	CSDRRAAGYTF
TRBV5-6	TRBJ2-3	CASSSLGRDRGADTQYF
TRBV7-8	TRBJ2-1	CASSSPGRYNEQFF
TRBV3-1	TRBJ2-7	CASSRGGGRGYEQYF
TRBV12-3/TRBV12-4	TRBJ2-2	CASSFGSSGKTGELFF
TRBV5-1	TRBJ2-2	CASSRTSGNTGELFF
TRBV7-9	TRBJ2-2	CASSAKPGQGSTGELFF
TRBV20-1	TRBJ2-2	CSASTSGGNTGELFF
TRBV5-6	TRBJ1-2	CASSLGRRENYGYTF
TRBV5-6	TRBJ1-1	CASSNRQFEAFF
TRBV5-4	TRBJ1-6	CASSLGGSSPLHF
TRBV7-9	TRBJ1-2	CASSLKSLGRIGGYTF
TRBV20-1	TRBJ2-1	CSAVPTSRGYNEQFF
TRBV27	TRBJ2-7	CVISPLGPDRSRYEQYF
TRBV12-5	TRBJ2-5	CASGRIPWGGAWETQYF
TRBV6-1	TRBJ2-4	CASSSGQSGSGQYF
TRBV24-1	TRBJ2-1	CATSEPGTGRVEQFF
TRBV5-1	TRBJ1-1	CASSPDGNPPEAFF